These 7 T cell receptor beta chains came from one sample sequenced in a study of identical twins. TCRdb reanalysed the 5' RACE reads using MiXCR and keeps one entry per CDR3 protein. Seen here are around 220,000 distinct CDR3 sequences, roughly 10% observed once, and the top ten hold roughly 10%. Specimen: memory T cells sorted from blood. The source of these receptors is a man in his fifties or sixties in good health.

The V and J genes are TRBV9 and TRBJ1-6, with D tentatively TRBD1 (5 bases). Germline loops: CDR1 SGDLS, CDR2 YYNGEE. With 3 bases removed from V and 3 bases from J, the gap between germline ends came to 10 bases. This CDR3 is 15 amino acids long. CDR3 sequence (DNA): TGTGCCAGCAGCGATCGGGGGAACTATAATTCACCCCTCCACTTT. This translates into CASSDRGNYNSPLHF.

This sequence joins TRBV5-6 and TRBJ1-2; D is unclear. Germline V gene data show CDR1 as SGHDT and CDR2 as YYEEEE. Trimming pared 3 bases from V and 7 bases from J, leaving 16 bases between. The CDR3 loop spans 14 amino acids. This CDR3 reads CASSSEVLRRGYTF. The CDR3, as DNA: TGTGCCAGCAGCTCGGAAGTCCTGAGGCGTGGCTACACCTTC.

This clonotype was detected many times. This rearrangement joins TRBV11-2 to TRBJ2-7; TRBD2 matches at 8 bases. V shed 6 bases and J 6 bases; nucleotides not matched to a gene: 13. The CDR3 totals 15 residues. Germline assignment: CDR1 SGHAT and CDR2 FQNNGV. Written as DNA, the CDR3 is TGTGCCAGCAGGGGATTAAGACGGGAGGGCCCCGAGCAGTACTTC. This gives the protein CASRGLRREGPEQYF. The full variable domain, in which reference TRBV11-2 and TRBJ2-7 provide the parts outside the CDR3, is EAGVAQSPRYKIIEKRQSVAFWCNPISGHATLYWYQQILGQGPKLLIQFQNNGVVDDSQLPKDRFSAERLKGVDSTLKIQPAKLEDSAVYLCASRGLRREGPEQYFGPGTRLTVT.

The table lists this clonotype with many counts. The genes are TRBV7-2 and TRBJ1-5, with 7 bases aligning to TRBD1. Germline trimming cut 6 bases from V and 4 bases from J; bases unmatched to any gene: 9. Germline V CDR1 and CDR2: SGHTA, FQGNSA. The CDR3 loop spans 15 amino acids. The CDR3 sequence is CASRQDRSGNQPQHF. In DNA form, the CDR3 reads TGTGCCAGCAGACAGGACAGGTCCGGAAATCAGCCCCAGCATTTT.

This clonotype was counted ten times or more. The rearrangement joins TRBV7-2 to TRBJ1-5; D remains unclear. CDR1 is SGHTA and CDR2 is FQGNSA in the germline V gene. This CDR3 is 16 amino acids long. V shed 1 base and J shed 1 base, with 11 bases lying between them. This CDR3 is CASSLGGLRSNQPQHF. The CDR3 region has the DNA TGTGCCAGCAGCTTAGGAGGGCTAAGGAGCAATCAGCCCCAGCATTTT.

Comment on this clonotype: This may stem from a read error, because a much larger clone lies one nucleotide away. V usage is TRBV20-1 and J usage is TRBJ2-1; 9 bases are a match to TRBD2. From germline, CDR1 is DFQATT and CDR2 SNEGSKA (reference sequence). The CDR3 sequence is 15 residues long. Trimming at V came to 5 bases and at J to 7 bases, leaving 12 bases not matched to a gene. In DNA, the CDR3 is TGCAGTGCTTGTTACGGCGGGGGGGCTGTAAATGAGCAGTTCTTC. Protein: CSACYGGGAVNEQFF.

The sample holds many counts of this clonotype. The rearrangement uses TRBV5-1 and TRBJ1-1, with D possibly matching TRBD1 (5 bases). CDR3 size: 14 residues. Looked up from germline, CDR1 is SGHRS and CDR2 is YFSETQ. Trimming removed 0 bases at V and 8 bases at J, with 14 bases between. CDR3 DNA: TGCGCCAGCAGCTTGGCTAACACAGGAAACGAAGCTTTCTTT. Translated, it gives CASSLANTGNEAFF.